This T cell receptor (beta chain) was obtained from a study of blood T cell repertoires in COVID-19. Clones were read by immunoSEQ multiplex PCR, and TCRdb kept only the in-frame ones, dropping some. Of some 200,000 clones in the sample, more than 80% are singletons; the top ten hold about 11%. As to this clone: The germline gene is not matched at one end of the junction; a read error may be the cause.

Germline loops: CDR1 SSHAT, CDR2 FNYEAQ (reference sequence). The length of the CDR3 is 14 residues. This TCR was recovered from a woman between 40 and 50 years old with COVID-19, enrolled during active disease. Sequencing was performed on peripheral blood. The chain links TRBV7-7 to TRBJ2-7; 10 bases agree with TRBD1. The CDR3, as DNA: TGTGCTAGCAGCTTAGGGGGACAGGGGTACGAGCAGTACTTT. It encodes CASSLGGQGYEQYF.